A single sample gave rise to the 14 T cell receptor beta chains below, sequenced in a study of CD8+ T cells in alopecia areata (dated by TCRdb to the late 2010s). Pooled mouse cutaneous lymph node cells were stained for CD4, CD8alpha, NKG2D, NKG2ACE and other markers, then sorted on a BD Influx. Library generation was performed with the immunoSEQ multiplex PCR assay. RNA was extracted from all samples and reverse transcribed into cDNA as template for TCR sequencing. The source is immuneACCESS, and TCRdb retained only in-frame sequences with V and J called. Part of the clones is not carried over; for the studies checked, unresolved V genes explain less than half of this, and the remainder is unexplained. In this sample the table shows about 9,000 clones, and no singletons are among them. The top ten clones comprise 15% to 20% of the sample. Material for sequencing was CD8+ T cells sorted from a lymph node. These receptors all come from a C3H/HeJ mouse with alopecia areata. This strain possesses the MHC haplotype H2-k.

This clone was detected many times. Gene names denote mouse genes. The read ends 4 residues before the CDR3 terminus; that terminus is restored from the germline J gene. The chain employs TRBV1 and TRBJ2-1; 12 bases match TRBD2. V shed 2 bases, J shed 6 bases, and the junction held 2 bases outside the gene matches. The germline CDR1 and CDR2 sequences are NSQYPW and LRSPGD (reference sequence). The CDR3 has 15 amino acids. CDR3 protein: CTCSAPGLGGAEQFF. The CDR3 bases that were read are TGCACCTGCAGTGCACCGGGACTGGGGGGTGCT.

This clone was counted at least ten times. The genes are named according to mouse. From the germline J gene comes the end of the CDR3, since the read stops 4 residues before it. This sequence joins TRBV13-1 and TRBJ2-1; 11 bases align to TRBD2. Germline V gene data show CDR1 as NSHNY and CDR2 as SYGAGN. The CDR3 loop spans 16 amino acids. Unmatched junction bases numbered 4, after V lost 3 bases and J lost 2 bases. The chain's CDR3 is CASSGYWGGDYAEQFF. The DNA read from the CDR3 is TGTGCCAGCAGTGGGTACTGGGGGGGCGACTATGCT.

At least ten counts were recorded for this clone. Gene names are mouse gene names. Read data end 3 residues before the CDR3 end; the end is taken from the germline J gene. The chain joins TRBV13-2 to TRBJ1-6; no reliable D call. TRBJ1-6 falls under the ORF class, with uncertain function. Per germline, CDR1 NNHNN and CDR2 SYGAGS (reference sequence). The CDR3 covers 15 residues. V was cut by 2 bases and J by 0 bases, with 6 bases left in between. The CDR3 is CASGEYNSYNSPLYF. The sequenced part of the CDR3 DNA is TGTGCCAGCGGTGAATACAATTCCTATAATTCGCCC.

This clone qualifies as medium-sized (0.01 to 0.1%). Gene names denote mouse genes. The DNA ends 4 residues before the CDR3 does, and the rest of the CDR3 is filled in from the germline J gene. The J gene is TRBJ2-3, the V gene TRBV5; 7 positions agree with TRBD1. Germline V gene sequence: CDR1 LGHNA, CDR2 YNLKQL (reference sequence). The CDR3 is 16 residues long. V dropped 0 bases and J dropped 0; count of bases not matched to a gene: 3. CDR3 amino acids: CASSQEWDSSAETLYF. The DNA read from the CDR3 is TGTGCCAGCAGCCAAGAGTGGGACAGTAGTGCAGAA.

This clone has just a few counts. Germline and genes here are mouse. The CDR3 end lies 4 residues beyond the end of the read and is filled in from the germline J gene. J is TRBJ2-1 and V is TRBV19; 14 positions match TRBD2. The junction had 2 bases not matched to a gene; V was cut back by 4 bases and J by 5 bases. Per germline, CDR1 FNHDT and CDR2 SITEND (reference sequence). This CDR3 is 15 amino acids long. The CDR3: CASSWDWGGDAEQFF. CDR3 DNA (partial): TGTGCCAGCAGTTGGGACTGGGGGGGCGATGCT.

Many counts were recorded for this clone. These gene names are mouse names. The identical CDR3 is also encoded by other nucleotide sequences in the sample. CDR3 DNA (partial): TGTGCCAGCAGTATCCGTGACTGGGGCTAT. Amino acids: CASSIRDWGY. The full CDR3 protein is CASSIRDWGYEQYF. The genes are TRBV19 and TRBJ2-7, with 8 bases that match TRBD2. With the read ending 4 residues before the CDR3 end, the germline J gene is used to fill in that end. This CDR3 is 14 amino acids long. Germline CDR1 is FNHDT and CDR2 is SITEND (reference sequence). With V trimmed by 2 bases and J by 3 bases, 4 bases remained unmatched. The full variable domain, in which reference TRBV19 and TRBJ2-7 provide the parts outside the CDR3, is GGIITQTPKFLIGQEGQKLTLKCQQNFNHDTMYWYRQDSGKGLRLIYYSITENDLQKGDLSEGYDASREKKSSFSLTVTSAQKNEMAVFLCASSIRDWGYEQYFGPGTRLTVL.

Points on this clone: Genes and germline are mouse. With the read ending 4 residues before the CDR3 end, the germline J gene is used to fill in that end. V gene TRBV5 combines with J gene TRBJ2-4; 8 positions agree with TRBD2. The CDR3 contains 16 residues. In germline, CDR1 is LGHNA, CDR2 YNLKQL (reference sequence). With V trimmed by 0 bases and J by 0 bases, 2 bases remained unmatched. Incomplete CDR3 DNA: TGTGCCAGCAGCCAAGATTGGGGGGGAAGTCAAAAC. Protein: CASSQDWGGSQN. The CDR3 in its entirety is CASSQDWGGSQNTLYF.

By its share, this clone is medium-sized. These gene names are mouse names. Coverage ceases 4 residues before the CDR3 finishes, and the germline J gene fills in the end. The chain has TRBV13-1 and TRBJ1-2; D uncertain. The length of the CDR3 is 13 residues. Germline V gives CDR1 NSHNY, CDR2 SYGAGN. V lost 2 bases to trimming and J lost 2 bases, with 7 bases between them. The CDR3 region is CASSELGNSDYTF. The sequenced CDR3 bases are TGTGCCAGCAGTGAACTGGGGAACTCC.

At least ten counts were recorded for this clone. Here the gene names and germline are mouse. The CDR3 goes on 4 residues after the read ends, and that part is filled in from the germline J gene. J is TRBJ2-3 and V is TRBV29; no reliable D call. CDR1 and CDR2 (germline): MSHET, SYDVDS. CDR3 length: 16 amino acids. Between the trimmed V and J ends, which lost 1 base and 0 bases, there was a span of 11 bases. The CDR3 region is CASSLLTKSSAETLYF. CDR3 DNA (partial): TGTGCTAGCAGTTTATTGACAAAATCTAGTGCAGAA. Based on the CDR3 plus reference TRBV29 and TRBJ2-3, the full variable domain is DMKVTQMPRYLIKRMGENVLLECGQDMSHETMYWYRQDPGLGLQLIYISYDVDSNSEGDIPKGYRVSRKKREHFSLILDSAKTNQTSVYFCASSLLTKSSAETLYFGSGTRLTVL.

This clone turned up a few times. The listed genes are named as in mouse. The CDR3 extends 4 residues past the end of the read, so its final part is completed from the germline J gene. The genes are TRBV19 and TRBJ2-4; 8 bases line up with TRBD2. J was trimmed by 2 bases and V by 4 bases; bases with no gene match: 6. The CDR3 has 15 residues. Germline CDR1 and CDR2: FNHDT and SITEND (reference sequence). The CDR3 spells CASSEGGRDQNTLYF. The part of the CDR3 DNA that was read is TGTGCCAGCAGTGAGGGGGGGCGGGATCAAAAC.

This clone is medium-sized by share. Gene names refer to mouse genes. The read terminates 4 residues before the CDR3 end, so the remaining end is supplied by the germline J gene. The chain carries TRBV17 and TRBJ2-7; 10 bases agree with TRBD2. The V and J ends lost 3 bases and 2 bases, in that order; junction bases with no gene match: 1. CDR1 is MNHDT, CDR2 YYDKIL, per germline. This CDR3 region has 14 residues. CDR3 bases read: TGTGCTAGCAGTAGCTGGGGGGGCGCCTAT. Translated: CASSSWGGAY. The full-length CDR3 reads as CASSSWGGAYEQYF. Looking up the rest from reference TRBV17 and TRBJ2-7 gives the full variable domain: DTTVKQNPRYKLARVGKPVNLICSQTMNHDTMYWYQKKPNQAPKLLLFYYDKILNREADTFEKFQSSRPNNSFCSLYIGSAGLEYSAMYLCASSSWGGAYEQYFGPGTRLTVL.

There are many counts of this clone. The genes and germline here are from mouse. The read halts 4 residues ahead of the CDR3 end, with the missing end drawn from the germline J gene. The chain is built from TRBV14 and TRBJ2-3; 8 nucleotides agree with TRBD2. Trimming cost V 5 bases and J 2 bases; bases outside gene matches: 10. The length of the CDR3 is 16 residues. Per the germline V gene, CDR1 is SGHDT and CDR2 is FRDEAV. The CDR3 here is CASSPRGGRDAETLYF. The covered CDR3 bases are TGTGCCAGCAGCCCCCGGGGGGGGCGCGATGCAGAA.

This clone was recorded many times. The genes and germline here are from mouse. CDR3 bases read: TGTGCCAGCAGCCAAGAAGGGACTGGGGGGGCCTCAGAA. Translated, it gives CASSQEGTGGASE. The entire CDR3 protein is CASSQEGTGGASETLYF. The V gene is TRBV5, the J gene TRBJ2-3; 14 positions match TRBD2. The CDR3 end lies 4 residues beyond the end of the read and is filled in from the germline J gene. CDR1 and CDR2 from the germline V gene are LGHNA and YNLKQL (reference sequence). V trimming: 0 bases; J trimming: 4 bases; junction bases outside the gene matches: 3. The CDR3 contains 17 residues.

In its sample, this clone was seen many times. All gene names here are mouse names. The read comes to an end 4 residues before the CDR3 does, leaving the germline J gene to fill in the end. This chain connects TRBV13-2 to TRBJ2-3; D remains unclear. The CDR3 contains 14 residues. V shed 0 bases and J shed 1 base, with 6 bases lying between them. CDR1 is NNHNN, CDR2 SYGAGS, per germline (reference sequence). This CDR3 is CASGDVRGAETLYF. The sequenced CDR3 bases are TGTGCCAGCGGTGATGTAAGGGGTGCAGAA.